This entry lists 26 T cell receptor beta chains sequenced from one sample in a study of OX40 agonist ivuxolimab in advanced cancers. This table comes from immunoSEQ multiplex PCR, and its TCRdb copy is limited to in-frame clones, with some not included. The sample has about 82,000 clones; more than 80% are singletons. This specimen consisted of CD4+ or CD8+ T cells sorted from blood, obtained in a trial of the OX40 agonist ivuxolimab. Receptors originate from an adult with an advanced solid tumor such as melanoma, head and neck, liver or kidney cancer.

Note on this clone: The junction departs from germline at one end; a sequencing error may be responsible. The chain recombines TRBV7-7 with TRBJ1-6, with 9 bases fitting TRBD1. The V gene's germline CDR1 is SSHAT and CDR2 FNYEAQ (reference sequence). The CDR3 extends over 14 amino acids. CDR3 sequence reads: CASSPGQGNSPLHF. For the CDR3, the DNA is TGTGCTAGCAGCCCGGGACAGGGTAATTCACCCCTCCACTTT.

This clone appeared a few times. No conserved phenylalanine or tryptophan is present at the end of the CDR3, so a read error is the likely explanation. The DNA is left out, because the CDR3 cannot be placed on it with certainty; the CDR3 is given as TCRdb lists it. The chain links TRBV9 to TRBJ1-2; no check of the table's D call, TRBD1, against the DNA was made. The CDR3 is 10 amino acids in total, end residues counted. The germline V gene encodes CDR1 SGDLS and CDR2 YYNGEE. The CDR3: CASSVTGFTV.

This rearrangement joins TRBV30 to TRBJ1-2; D gene ambiguous. Trimming took off 2 bases at V and 2 bases at J, with 12 bases between the two ends. The CDR3 loop spans 14 amino acids. Germline loops: CDR1 GTSNPN, CDR2 SVGIG (reference sequence). The CDR3 is CAWSLKSQNYGYTF. CDR3 DNA: TGTGCCTGGAGTCTCAAGAGTCAAAACTATGGCTACACCTTC.

This chain links TRBV7-9 with TRBJ2-5, with a tentative D call TRBD2 (6 bases). CDR3 length equals 17 residues. CDR1 and CDR2 (germline): SEHNR, FQNEAQ (reference sequence). Trimming left V 5 bases short and J 1 base short, with 20 bases between. The CDR3 spells CASSDYRRLVPQETQYF. The CDR3 bases are TGTGCCAGCAGCGACTACAGGAGACTAGTTCCCCAAGAGACCCAGTACTTC.

The J gene is TRBJ2-1, the V gene TRBV7-9, with a weak D call TRBD2 (6 bases). Trimming stripped 5 bases from V and 6 bases from J, with 11 bases between. This CDR3 has 13 residues. CDR1 and CDR2 from the germline V gene are SEHNR and FQNEAQ (reference sequence). CDR3 amino acids: CASSVTGGNEQFF. CDR3 in DNA: TGTGCCAGCAGCGTAACCGGGGGCAATGAGCAGTTCTTC. Variable domain in full (rest from reference TRBV7-9 and TRBJ2-1): DTGVSQNPRHKITKRGQNVTFRCDPISEHNRLYWYRQTLGQGPEFLTYFQNEAQLEKSRLLSDRFSAERPKGSFSTLEIQRTEQGDSAMYLCASSVTGGNEQFFGPGTRLTVL.

The CDR3: CASSSGLDNEQFF. The CDR3, as DNA: TGTGCCAGCAGCTCGGGACTAGACAATGAGCAGTTCTTC. The chain combines TRBV11-3 with TRBJ2-1; 8 nucleotides agree with TRBD2. The CDR3 totals 13 residues. Unmatched junction bases numbered 1, after V lost 4 bases and J lost 5 bases. The V gene's germline CDR1 is SGHNT and CDR2 YENEEA.

The chain carries TRBV2 and TRBJ2-7; TRBD1 might be the D (6 bases). The V end was cut by 6 bases, the J end by 6 bases, with 9 bases between. This CDR3 spans 11 amino acids. Per the germline V gene, CDR1 is SNHLY and CDR2 is FYNNEI. CDR3 DNA: TGTGCCAGCAGGGGGGCCACCGAGCAGTACTTC. It yields the protein CASRGATEQYF.

The J gene is TRBJ2-7, the V gene TRBV11-3, with D perhaps matching TRBD1 (5 bases). Trimming removed 5 bases at V and 0 bases at J, with 11 bases between. The length of the CDR3 is 14 residues. Germline V CDR1 and CDR2: SGHNT, YENEEA. The CDR3 here is CASSDDRFSYEQYF. The CDR3 DNA sequence: TGTGCCAGCAGCGATGACAGATTCTCCTACGAGCAGTACTTC. Complete variable domain (other parts from reference TRBV11-3 and TRBJ2-7): EAGVVQSPRYKIIEKKQPVAFWCNPISGHNTLYWYLQNLGQGPELLIRYENEEAVDDSQLPKDRFSAERLKGVDSTLKIQPAELGDSAVYLCASSDDRFSYEQYFGPGTRLTVT.

A note on this clone: Different DNA sequences within this sample yield the same CDR3. V gene TRBV9 combines with J gene TRBJ2-5; the match to TRBD1 covers 7 bases. V dropped 4 bases and J dropped 2; count of bases not matched to a gene: 8. The CDR3 has 15 amino acids. CDR1 and CDR2 from the germline V gene are SGDLS and YYNGEE. CDR3 coding DNA: TGTGCCAGCAGCCCAGGGACAGCTAGTCAAGAGACCCAGTACTTC. It codes for CASSPGTASQETQYF. The complete variable domain, with remaining parts taken from reference TRBV9 and TRBJ2-5, reads DSGVTQTPKHLITATGQRVTLRCSPRSGDLSVYWYQQSLDQGLQFLIQYYNGEERAKGNILERFSAQQFPDLHSELNLSSLELGDSALYFCASSPGTASQETQYFGPGTRLLVL.

This chain links TRBV28 with TRBJ1-4; D perhaps matches TRBD1 (6 bases). The CDR3 has 16 amino acids. Germline CDR1 and CDR2: MDHEN and SYDVKM. V lost 4 bases and J lost 4, with 16 bases in between. This CDR3 reads CASSSRGGRFNEKLFF. DNA for the CDR3: TGTGCCAGCAGTTCCCGGGGGGGGCGGTTTAATGAAAAACTGTTTTTT.

The genes are TRBV11-3 and TRBJ2-5; 7 bases line up with TRBD2. Germline loops: CDR1 SGHNT, CDR2 YENEEA. The CDR3 runs to 19 residues. The J segment lost 5 bases and the V segment lost 4 bases, leaving 22 bases of the junction unmatched. This chain's CDR3 is CASSWRGSRGGSQSETQYF. CDR3 in DNA: TGTGCCAGCAGCTGGAGGGGATCGAGAGGCGGGAGTCAGTCCGAGACCCAGTACTTC.

The V gene is TRBV19, the J gene TRBJ2-1, with 8 positions matching TRBD1. CDR1 LNHDA and CDR2 SQIVND come from the germline V gene (reference sequence). This CDR3 is 16 amino acids long. The V segment lost 6 bases and the J segment 8 bases; nucleotides outside the gene matches: 15. CDR3 residues: CASRTTGTGYGDEQFF. CDR3 DNA: TGTGCCAGTAGAACAACCGGGACAGGCTATGGCGATGAGCAGTTCTTC. The full variable domain, completed using reference TRBV19 and TRBJ2-1, is DGGITQSPKYLFRKEGQNVTLSCEQNLNHDAMYWYRQDPGQGLRLIYYSQIVNDFQKGDIAEGYSVSREKKESFPLTVTSAQKNPTAFYLCASRTTGTGYGDEQFFGPGTRLTVL.

The V gene is TRBV2, the J gene TRBJ2-5; 9 bases align to TRBD2. The CDR3 is 15 amino acids. The germline V gene has CDR1 SNHLY and CDR2 FYNNEI. V dropped 6 bases and J dropped 0; count of bases not matched to a gene: 5. CDR3 in amino acids: CASRRVAGDQETQYF. Here the CDR3 DNA reads TGTGCCAGCAGGCGGGTAGCGGGGGACCAAGAGACCCAGTACTTC.

This chain links TRBV7-9 with TRBJ1-1; unclear D gene. Germline-derived CDR1 and CDR2 are SEHNR and FQNEAQ (reference sequence). CDR3 length: 13 amino acids. V lost 1 base, J lost 4 bases, and 7 bases lay in between. CDR3 nucleotide sequence: TGTGCCAGCAGCTTAGGTGTTGGCACTGAAGCTTTCTTT. Residues: CASSLGVGTEAFF. Supplemented by reference TRBV7-9 and TRBJ1-1, the full variable domain reads DTGVSQNPRHKITKRGQNVTFRCDPISEHNRLYWYRQTLGQGPEFLTYFQNEAQLEKSRLLSDRFSAERPKGSFSTLEIQRTEQGDSAMYLCASSLGVGTEAFFGQGTRLTVV.

This clone was seen just once. The genes are TRBV14 and TRBJ2-7; D not certain. CDR1 is SGHDN, CDR2 FVKESK, per germline. V was trimmed by 4 bases and J by 1 base, leaving 2 bases between them. This CDR3 has 11 residues. The CDR3 here is CASSRSYEQYF. The CDR3 nucleotides are TGTGCCAGCAGCCGATCCTACGAGCAGTACTTC.

V gene TRBV5-1 combines with J gene TRBJ2-3, with 7 nucleotides matching TRBD1. Germline CDR1 and CDR2: SGHRS and YFSETQ. The CDR3 length is 14 residues. Unmatched junction bases numbered 7, after V lost 3 bases and J lost 6 bases. CDR3 amino acids: CASSSGQVRDTQYF. CDR3 nucleotides: TGCGCCAGCAGCTCCGGACAGGTTAGGGATACGCAGTATTTT. The full variable domain, in which reference TRBV5-1 and TRBJ2-3 provide the parts outside the CDR3, is KAGVTQTPRYLIKTRGQQVTLSCSPISGHRSVSWYQQTPGQGLQFLFEYFSETQRNKGNFPGRFSGRQFSNSRSEMNVSTLELGDSALYLCASSSGQVRDTQYFGPGTRLTVL.

The chain is built from TRBV18 and TRBJ2-1; possibly TRBD2 for D (6 bases). Trimming left V 3 bases short and J 3 bases short, with 21 bases between. The V gene's germline CDR1 is KGHSH and CDR2 LQKENI. This CDR3 region has 18 residues. The CDR3 DNA is TGTGCCAGCTCACCGCCCTCGGTGGGCGGGAACGTCTACAATGAGCAGTTCTTC. Encoded protein: CASSPPSVGGNVYNEQFF.

With respect to this clone: In the same sample, other DNA sequences code for this CDR3. The chain recombines TRBV6-1 with TRBJ1-1; perhaps TRBD1 as D (6 bases). V lost 4 bases to trimming and J lost 3 bases, with 9 bases between them. The CDR3 loop spans 13 amino acids. Germline CDR1 and CDR2: MNHNS and SASEGT. The CDR3 region has the DNA TGTGCCAGCAGTGTACAGGGTGACACTGAAGCTTTCTTT. Its protein is CASSVQGDTEAFF.

The chain has TRBV11-2 and TRBJ2-1, with TRBD2 identical over 7 bases. V was clipped by 3 bases and J by 9 bases; unmatched bases: 14. Germline values: CDR1 SGHAT, CDR2 FQNNGV. The CDR3 loop spans 16 amino acids. DNA for the CDR3: TGTGCCAGCAGCTTCTTGGCGGCGGGAGTAACAGTTGAGCAGTTCTTC. It is translated as CASSFLAAGVTVEQFF.

The rearrangement joins TRBV6-5 to TRBJ2-5; 7 bases line up with TRBD2. J was trimmed by 5 bases and V by 0 bases; bases with no gene match: 6. From germline, CDR1 is MNHEY and CDR2 SVGAGI. CDR3 size: 15 residues. The CDR3 coding sequence is TGTGCCAGCAGTTACTCTAGCGGGTGGCGCGAGACCCAGTACTTC. It yields the protein CASSYSSGWRETQYF.

The rearrangement links TRBV27 to TRBJ2-1, with a weak D call TRBD1 (6 bases). The CDR3 is made up of 15 amino acids. From germline, CDR1 is MNHEY and CDR2 SMNVEV (reference sequence). V lost 6 bases, J lost 0 bases, and 12 bases lay in between. The CDR3: CASRLGQSSYNEQFF. The CDR3 DNA is TGTGCCAGCAGACTCGGACAGAGCTCCTACAATGAGCAGTTCTTC.

In the case of this clone: Different DNA sequences within this sample yield the same CDR3. The chain has TRBV5-4 and TRBJ1-4; D remains unclear. The CDR3 loop spans 14 amino acids. With 1 base removed from V and 2 bases from J, the gap between germline ends came to 6 bases. CDR1 SGHNT and CDR2 YYREEE come from the germline V gene (reference sequence). CDR3 region: CASSLRETNEKLFF. The CDR3 DNA sequence: TGTGCCAGCAGCTTGCGGGAGACTAATGAAAAACTGTTTTTT.

V gene TRBV5-6 combines with J gene TRBJ1-2; 7 positions match TRBD1. CDR3 length equals 15 residues. V lost 4 bases, J lost 3 bases, and 9 bases stayed unmatched. Germline lookup yields CDR1 SGHDT and CDR2 YYEEEE. Here the CDR3 reads CASSPTLTGHYGYTF. DNA of the CDR3: TGTGCCAGCAGCCCAACTTTGACAGGGCACTATGGCTACACCTTC.

The V and J genes are TRBV4-2 and TRBJ2-1, with 10 bases lining up with TRBD1. The V gene's germline CDR1 is LGHNA and CDR2 YNFKEQ. The CDR3 extends over 19 amino acids. The junction had 13 bases not matched to a gene; V was cut back by 1 base and J by 4 bases. This CDR3 is CASSQGIGTGENLYNEQFF. The CDR3 bases are TGTGCCAGCAGCCAAGGAATCGGGACAGGGGAAAATTTATACAATGAGCAGTTCTTC.

The V call is TRBV29-1, the J call TRBJ2-7; the D is unclear. Germline CDR1 is SQVTM and CDR2 is ANQGSEA. The CDR3 runs to 13 residues. Trimming took 4 bases from V and 3 from J, leaving 13 bases between them. CDR3 sequence: CSVGSSASYEQYF. The CDR3, as DNA: TGCAGCGTTGGGTCGAGCGCGAGCTACGAGCAGTACTTC.

The CDR3 protein is CASSPSGGSMGYTF. The CDR3 DNA reads TGTGCCAGTAGTCCATCAGGCGGGAGTATGGGCTACACCTTC. The chain couples TRBV19 to TRBJ1-2; D is unclear. Trimming left V 5 bases short and J 8 bases short, with 18 bases between. The V gene's germline CDR1 is LNHDA and CDR2 SQIVND (reference sequence). The CDR3 is 14 residues long.